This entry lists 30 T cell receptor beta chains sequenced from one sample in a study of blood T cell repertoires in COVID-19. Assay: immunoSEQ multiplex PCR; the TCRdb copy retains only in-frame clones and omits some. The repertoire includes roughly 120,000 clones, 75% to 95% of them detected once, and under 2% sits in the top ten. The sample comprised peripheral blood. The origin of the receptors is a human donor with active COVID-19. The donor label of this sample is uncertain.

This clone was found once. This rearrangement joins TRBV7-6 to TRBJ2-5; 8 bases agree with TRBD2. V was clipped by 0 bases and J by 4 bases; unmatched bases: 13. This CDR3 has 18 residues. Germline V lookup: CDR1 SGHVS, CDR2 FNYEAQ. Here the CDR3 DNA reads TGTGCCAGCAGCTTAGCGAACGGGGGGGCCCGGTCGTCAGAGACCCAGTACTTC. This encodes CASSLANGGARSSETQYF.

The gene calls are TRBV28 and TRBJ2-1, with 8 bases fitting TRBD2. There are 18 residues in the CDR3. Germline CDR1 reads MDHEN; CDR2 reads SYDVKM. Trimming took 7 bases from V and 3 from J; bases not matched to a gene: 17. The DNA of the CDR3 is TGTGCCAGCATTTCCCCCCTAGGAGCGGGGGATCGCTACAATGAGCAGTTCTTC. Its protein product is CASISPLGAGDRYNEQFF. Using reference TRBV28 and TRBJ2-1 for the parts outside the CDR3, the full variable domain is DVKVTQSSRYLVKRTGEKVFLECVQDMDHENMFWYRQDPGLGLRLIYFSYDVKMKEKGDIPEGYSVSREKKERFSLILESASTNQTSMYLCASISPLGAGDRYNEQFFGPGTRLTVL.

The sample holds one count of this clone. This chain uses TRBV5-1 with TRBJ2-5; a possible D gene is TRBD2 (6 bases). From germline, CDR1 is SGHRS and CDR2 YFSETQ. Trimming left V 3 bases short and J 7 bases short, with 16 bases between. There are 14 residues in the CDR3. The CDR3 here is CASSSPGSLGTQYF. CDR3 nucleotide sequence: TGCGCCAGCAGCTCCCCCGGGAGTTTGGGGACCCAGTACTTC.

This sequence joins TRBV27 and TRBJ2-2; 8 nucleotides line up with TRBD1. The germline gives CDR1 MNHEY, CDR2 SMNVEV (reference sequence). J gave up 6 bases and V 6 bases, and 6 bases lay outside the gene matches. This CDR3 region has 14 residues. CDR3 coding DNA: TGTGCCAGCAGAGGACAGGGAAGGGCCGGGGAGCTGTTTTTT. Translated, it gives CASRGQGRAGELFF.

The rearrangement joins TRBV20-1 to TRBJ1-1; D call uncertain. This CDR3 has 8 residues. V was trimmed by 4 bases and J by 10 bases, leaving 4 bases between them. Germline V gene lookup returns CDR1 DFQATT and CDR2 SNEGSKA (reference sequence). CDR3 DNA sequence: TGCAGTGCTACCGGAGCTTTCTTT. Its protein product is CSATGAFF.

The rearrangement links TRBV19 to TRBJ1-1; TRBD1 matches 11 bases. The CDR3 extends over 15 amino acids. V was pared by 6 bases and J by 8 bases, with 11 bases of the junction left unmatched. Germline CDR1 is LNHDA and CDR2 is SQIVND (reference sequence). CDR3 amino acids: CASRTVGQGVLEAFF. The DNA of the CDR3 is TGTGCCAGTAGAACCGTGGGACAGGGGGTTCTGGAAGCTTTCTTT.

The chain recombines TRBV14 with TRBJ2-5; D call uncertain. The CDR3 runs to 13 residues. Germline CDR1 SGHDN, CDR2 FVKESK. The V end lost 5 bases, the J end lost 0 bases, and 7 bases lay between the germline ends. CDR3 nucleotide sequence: TGTGCCAGCAGCTACGGGTACCAAGAGACCCAGTACTTC. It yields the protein CASSYGYQETQYF.

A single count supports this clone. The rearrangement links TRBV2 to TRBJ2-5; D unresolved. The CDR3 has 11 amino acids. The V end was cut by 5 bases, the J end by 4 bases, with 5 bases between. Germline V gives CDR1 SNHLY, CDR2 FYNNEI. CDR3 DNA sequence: TGTGCCAGCAGTCTATTAGAGACCCAGTACTTC. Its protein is CASSLLETQYF.

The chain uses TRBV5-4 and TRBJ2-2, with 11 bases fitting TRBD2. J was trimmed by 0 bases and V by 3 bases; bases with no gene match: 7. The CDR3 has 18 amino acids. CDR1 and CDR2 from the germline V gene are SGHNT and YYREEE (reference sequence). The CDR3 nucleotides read TGTGCCAGCAGCTGGAGGCTAGCGGGGGGATCGAACACCGGGGAGCTGTTTTTT. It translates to CASSWRLAGGSNTGELFF.

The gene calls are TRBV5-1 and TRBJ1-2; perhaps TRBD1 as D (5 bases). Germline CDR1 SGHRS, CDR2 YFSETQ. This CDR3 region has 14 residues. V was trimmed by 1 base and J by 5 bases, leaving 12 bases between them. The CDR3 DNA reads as TGCGCCAGCAGCTTGAGGGAACGGGGGTATGGCTACACCTTC. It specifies CASSLRERGYGYTF.

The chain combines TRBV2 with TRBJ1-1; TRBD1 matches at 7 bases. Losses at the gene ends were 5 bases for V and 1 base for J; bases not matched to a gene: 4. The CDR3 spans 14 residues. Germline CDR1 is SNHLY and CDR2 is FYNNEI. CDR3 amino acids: CASSKDRTNTEAFF. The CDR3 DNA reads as TGTGCCAGCAGTAAGGACAGGACGAACACTGAAGCTTTCTTT.

CDR3 residues: CASSATGGGTVHEQYF. The CDR3 nucleotides read TGCGCCAGCAGCGCCACAGGGGGCGGGACGGTCCACGAGCAGTACTTC. The chain is built from TRBV5-1 and TRBJ2-7; 9 bases match TRBD1. Germline values: CDR1 SGHRS, CDR2 YFSETQ. The CDR3 is 16 residues long. Trimming at V came to 4 bases and at J to 5 bases, leaving 13 bases not matched to a gene.

CDR3 DNA: TGTGCCAGTAGTATCGGACAGGGGGCCGGAGATACGCAGTATTTT. Translating it yields CASSIGQGAGDTQYF. The V call is TRBV19, the J call TRBJ2-3, with 11 bases fitting TRBD1. The V gene end was trimmed by 3 bases and the J gene end by 5 bases; junction bases not matched to a gene: 4. The germline V gene has CDR1 LNHDA and CDR2 SQIVND (reference sequence). The CDR3 contains 15 residues.

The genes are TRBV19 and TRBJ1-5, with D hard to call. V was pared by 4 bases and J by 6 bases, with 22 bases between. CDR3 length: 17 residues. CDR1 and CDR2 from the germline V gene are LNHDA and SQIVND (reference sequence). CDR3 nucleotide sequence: TGTGCCAGTAGTAGGATGGAGGGAGGGTATTCTTTTCAGCCCCAGCATTTT. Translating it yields CASSRMEGGYSFQPQHF.

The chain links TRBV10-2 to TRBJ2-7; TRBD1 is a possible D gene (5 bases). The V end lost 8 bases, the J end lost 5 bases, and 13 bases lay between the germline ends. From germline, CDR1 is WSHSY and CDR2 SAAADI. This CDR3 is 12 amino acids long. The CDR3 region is CASFTGRNEQYF. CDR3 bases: TGCGCCAGCTTCACAGGAAGAAACGAGCAGTACTTC.

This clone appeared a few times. CDR3 coding DNA: TGTGCCAGCAGCTTAGGTGGGACAGGGGGAGAGACCCAGTACTTC. Residues: CASSLGGTGGETQYF. The genes are TRBV7-2 and TRBJ2-5; TRBD1 aligns across 11 bases. V gave up 1 base and J gave up 4 bases; unmatched junction bases: 2. Germline V CDR1 and CDR2: SGHTA, FQGNSA. CDR3 length equals 15 residues.

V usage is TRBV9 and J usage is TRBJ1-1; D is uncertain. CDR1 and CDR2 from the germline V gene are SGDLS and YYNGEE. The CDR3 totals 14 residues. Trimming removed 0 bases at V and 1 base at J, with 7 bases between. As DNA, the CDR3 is TGTGCCAGCAGCGTAGATGCAGGGAACACTGAAGCTTTCTTT. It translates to CASSVDAGNTEAFF.

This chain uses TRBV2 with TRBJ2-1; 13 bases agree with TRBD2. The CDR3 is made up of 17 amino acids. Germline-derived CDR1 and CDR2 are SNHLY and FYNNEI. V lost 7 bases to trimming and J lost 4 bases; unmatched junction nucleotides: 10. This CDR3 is CASTYSGLAGVYNEQFF. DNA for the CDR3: TGTGCCAGCACCTATTCAGGACTAGCGGGGGTTTACAATGAGCAGTTCTTC.

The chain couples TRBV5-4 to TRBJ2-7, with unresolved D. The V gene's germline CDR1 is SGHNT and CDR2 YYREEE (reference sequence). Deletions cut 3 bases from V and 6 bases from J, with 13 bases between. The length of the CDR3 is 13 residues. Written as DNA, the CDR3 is TGTGCCAGCAGCTCATACCTAAACAGCGAGCAGTACTTC. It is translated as CASSSYLNSEQYF. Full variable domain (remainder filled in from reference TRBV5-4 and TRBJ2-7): ETGVTQSPTHLIKTRGQQVTLRCSSQSGHNTVSWYQQALGQGPQFIFQYYREEENGRGNFPPRFSGLQFPNYSSELNVNALELDDSALYLCASSSYLNSEQYFGPGTRLTVT.

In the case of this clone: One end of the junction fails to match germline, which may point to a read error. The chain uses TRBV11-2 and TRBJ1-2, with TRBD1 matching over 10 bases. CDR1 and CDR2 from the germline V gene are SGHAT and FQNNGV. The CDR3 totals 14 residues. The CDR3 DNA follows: TGTGCCAGCAGCATAGACAGGGGGCCTAACGGCTACACCTTC. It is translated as CASSIDRGPNGYTF.

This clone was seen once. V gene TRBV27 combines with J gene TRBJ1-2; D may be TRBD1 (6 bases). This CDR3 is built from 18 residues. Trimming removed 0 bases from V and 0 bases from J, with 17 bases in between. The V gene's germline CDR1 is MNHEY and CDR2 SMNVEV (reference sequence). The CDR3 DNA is TGTGCCAGCAGTTTATCGGGGATGTGGGGGGGCACTAACTATGGCTACACCTTC. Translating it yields CASSLSGMWGGTNYGYTF.

CDR3 residues: CASSSGLAGPSTDTQYF. The CDR3 nucleotides read TGTGCCAGCAGCTCCGGACTAGCGGGCCCTAGCACAGATACGCAGTATTTT. The chain has TRBV7-9 and TRBJ2-3; TRBD2 aligns across 11 bases. With 4 bases clipped from V and 0 bases from J, the junction kept 6 bases outside the gene matches. The V gene's germline CDR1 is SEHNR and CDR2 FQNEAQ (reference sequence). This CDR3 spans 17 amino acids. The variable domain in full, completed from reference TRBV7-9 and TRBJ2-3, reads DTGVSQNPRHKITKRGQNVTFRCDPISEHNRLYWYRQTLGQGPEFLTYFQNEAQLEKSRLLSDRFSAERPKGSFSTLEIQRTEQGDSAMYLCASSSGLAGPSTDTQYFGPGTRLTVL.

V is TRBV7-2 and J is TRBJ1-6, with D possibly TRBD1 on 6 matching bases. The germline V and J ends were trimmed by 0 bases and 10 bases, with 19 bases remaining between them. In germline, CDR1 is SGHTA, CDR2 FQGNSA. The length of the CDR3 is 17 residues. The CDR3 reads CASSLAPATGGLSPLHF. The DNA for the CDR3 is TGTGCCAGCAGCTTAGCCCCAGCGACAGGCGGATTGTCACCCCTCCACTTT.

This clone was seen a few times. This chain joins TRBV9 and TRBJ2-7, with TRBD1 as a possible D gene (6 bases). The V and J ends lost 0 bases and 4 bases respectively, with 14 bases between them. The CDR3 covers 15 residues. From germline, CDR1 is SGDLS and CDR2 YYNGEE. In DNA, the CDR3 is TGTGCCAGCAGCGTAGGTGGTGGGGGCTTATACGAGCAGTACTTC. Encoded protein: CASSVGGGGLYEQYF.

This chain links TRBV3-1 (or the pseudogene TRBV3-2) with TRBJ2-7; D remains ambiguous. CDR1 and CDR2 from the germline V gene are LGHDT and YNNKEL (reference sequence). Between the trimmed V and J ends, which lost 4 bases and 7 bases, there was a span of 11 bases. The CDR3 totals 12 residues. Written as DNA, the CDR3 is TGTGCCAGCAGCCTCCGCCCGCGTGAGCAGTACTTC. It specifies CASSLRPREQYF.

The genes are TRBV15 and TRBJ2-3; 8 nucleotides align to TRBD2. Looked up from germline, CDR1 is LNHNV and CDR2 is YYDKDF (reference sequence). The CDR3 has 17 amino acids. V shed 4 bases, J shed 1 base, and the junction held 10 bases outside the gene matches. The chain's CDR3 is CATSKIKRGLGTDTQYF. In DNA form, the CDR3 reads TGTGCCACCAGCAAAATCAAGCGGGGGTTGGGCACAGATACGCAGTATTTT. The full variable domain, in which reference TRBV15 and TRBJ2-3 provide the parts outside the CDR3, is DAMVIQNPRYQVTQFGKPVTLSCSQTLNHNVMYWYQQKSSQAPKLLFHYYDKDFNNEADTPDNFQSRRPNTSFCFLDIRSPGLGDTAMYLCATSKIKRGLGTDTQYFGPGTRLTVL.

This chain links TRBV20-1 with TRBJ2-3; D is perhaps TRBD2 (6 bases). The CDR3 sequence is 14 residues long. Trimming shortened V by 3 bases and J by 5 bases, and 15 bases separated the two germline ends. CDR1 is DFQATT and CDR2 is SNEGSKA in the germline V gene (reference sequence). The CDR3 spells CSASLGGRRDTQYF. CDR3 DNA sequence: TGCAGTGCTAGTCTCGGGGGACGCCGAGATACGCAGTATTTT.

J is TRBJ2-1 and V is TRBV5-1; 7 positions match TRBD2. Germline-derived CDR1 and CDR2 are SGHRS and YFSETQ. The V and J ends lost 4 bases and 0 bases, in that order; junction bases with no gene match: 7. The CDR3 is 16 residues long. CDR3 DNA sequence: TGCGCCAGCAGCATAGCGGGTTCGAACTCCTACAATGAGCAGTTCTTC. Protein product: CASSIAGSNSYNEQFF.

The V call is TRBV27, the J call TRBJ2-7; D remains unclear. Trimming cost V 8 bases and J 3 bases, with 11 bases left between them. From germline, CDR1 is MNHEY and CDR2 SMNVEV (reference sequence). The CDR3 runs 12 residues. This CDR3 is CASYSTLYEQYF. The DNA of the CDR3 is TGTGCCAGCTATTCTACGCTCTACGAGCAGTACTTC.

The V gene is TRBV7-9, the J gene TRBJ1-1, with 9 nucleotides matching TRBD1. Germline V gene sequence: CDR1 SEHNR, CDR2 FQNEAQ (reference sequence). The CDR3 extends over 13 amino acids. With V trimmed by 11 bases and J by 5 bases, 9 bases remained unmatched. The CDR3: CAGYRTGVTEAFF. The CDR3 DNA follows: TGTGCCGGATACCGGACAGGGGTGACTGAAGCTTTCTTT.